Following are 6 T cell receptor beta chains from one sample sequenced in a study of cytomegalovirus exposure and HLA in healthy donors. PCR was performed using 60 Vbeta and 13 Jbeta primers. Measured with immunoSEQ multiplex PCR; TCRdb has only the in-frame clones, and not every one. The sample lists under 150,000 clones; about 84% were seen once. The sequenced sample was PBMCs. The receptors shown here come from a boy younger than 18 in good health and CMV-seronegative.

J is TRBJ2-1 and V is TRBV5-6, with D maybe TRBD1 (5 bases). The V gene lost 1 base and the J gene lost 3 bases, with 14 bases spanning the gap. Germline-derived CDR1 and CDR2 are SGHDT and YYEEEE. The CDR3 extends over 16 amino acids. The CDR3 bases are TGTGCCAGCAGCTTGCACAACAGGAGAAACTACAATGAGCAGTTCTTC. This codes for CASSLHNRRNYNEQFF.

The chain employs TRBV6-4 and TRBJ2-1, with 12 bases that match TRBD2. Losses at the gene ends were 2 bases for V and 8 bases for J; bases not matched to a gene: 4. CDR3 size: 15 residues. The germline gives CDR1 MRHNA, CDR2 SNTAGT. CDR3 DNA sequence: TGTGCCAGCAGTGACCGGGCTAGCGGGGGGGATGAGCAGTTCTTC. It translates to CASSDRASGGDEQFF.

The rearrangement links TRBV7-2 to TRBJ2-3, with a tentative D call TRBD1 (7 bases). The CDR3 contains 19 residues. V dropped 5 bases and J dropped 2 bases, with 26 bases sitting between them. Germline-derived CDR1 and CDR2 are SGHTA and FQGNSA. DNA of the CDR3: TGTGCCAGCAGCCCCAGGGGGGTAGGGGGAGGAACTTTCACAGATACGCAGTATTTT. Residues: CASSPRGVGGGTFTDTQYF.

The CDR3 loop reads CASRSPGLGTDTQYF. CDR3 DNA: TGTGCCAGCAGAAGCCCGGGACTGGGCACAGATACGCAGTATTTT. The rearrangement links TRBV27 to TRBJ2-3; possible D gene TRBD2, 6 bases. This CDR3 region has 15 residues. Trimming took 6 bases from V and 1 from J, leaving 14 bases between them. The germline gives CDR1 MNHEY, CDR2 SMNVEV (reference sequence).

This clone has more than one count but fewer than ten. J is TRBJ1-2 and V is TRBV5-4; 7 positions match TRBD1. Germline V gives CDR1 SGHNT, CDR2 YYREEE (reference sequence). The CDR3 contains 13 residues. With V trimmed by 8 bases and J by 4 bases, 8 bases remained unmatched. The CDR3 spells CASGTETSYGYTF. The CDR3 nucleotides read TGTGCCAGTGGGACAGAGACATCCTATGGCTACACCTTC.

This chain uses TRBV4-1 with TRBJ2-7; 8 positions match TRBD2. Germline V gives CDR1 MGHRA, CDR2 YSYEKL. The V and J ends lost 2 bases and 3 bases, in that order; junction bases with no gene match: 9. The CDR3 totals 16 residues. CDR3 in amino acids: CASSQSPTGGIYEQYF. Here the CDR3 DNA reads TGCGCCAGCAGCCAAAGCCCCACGGGAGGGATCTACGAGCAGTACTTC.